The T cell receptor beta chain under discussion was sequenced for a study of cytomegalovirus exposure and HLA in healthy donors. General study findings and limits: Cytomegalovirus association was listed for approximately 160 TCR beta chains. Reportedly, TCR beta sequences accurately predicted HLA-A and HLA-B alleles in most subjects. Earlier analysis looked at TCR beta V segments, and most were productive about 87% or about 30% of the time.

Both 60 Vbeta primers and 13 Jbeta primers went into the PCR. TCRdb's table, derived via immunoSEQ multiplex PCR, lists solely in-frame clones and lacks some. The sample has about 110,000 clones, around 86% seen once. In regard to this clone: Its antigen is still unknown.

Nominal health characterized the donors when sampled, though unrecorded immune exposures were likely. The receptor comes from a man aged 40-49 years in good health and CMV-seronegative. The sequenced sample was PBMCs.

The CDR3 nucleotides are TGTGCCAGCAGCCTATATACGAACACTGAAGCTTTCTTT. It specifies CASSLYTNTEAFF. This sequence joins TRBV7-6 and TRBJ1-1; D call uncertain. V lost 5 bases and J 1 base, leaving 8 bases between the germline ends. From germline, CDR1 is SGHVS and CDR2 FNYEAQ. The CDR3 sequence is 13 residues long.